Listed below are T cell receptor beta chains from one sample, sequenced in a study of blood T cell repertoires in COVID-19. Here immunoSEQ multiplex PCR was the method, and the copy in TCRdb shows in-frame clones only, minus some. Of about 130,000 clones listed, 84% are singletons. The source material was peripheral blood. The receptors shown here come from a man aged 55 to 70 with acute or convalescent COVID-19. CDR3s include the opening cysteine and the closing phenylalanine or tryptophan. The size entry is marked missing in some rows and otherwise reads once, few, many or a size class.

v_gene	abundance	j_gene	CDR3aa
TRBV6-2/TRBV6-3	NA	TRBJ1-5	CASSYKVQGADNQPQHF
TRBV18	NA	TRBJ1-6	CASSPRQGEGSPLHF
TRBV10-3	NA	TRBJ1-4	CAISEFDTGGEKLFF
TRBV27	few	TRBJ2-1	CASSERGVANEQFF
TRBV19	once	TRBJ1-1	CASSRGTEAFF
TRBV3-1/TRBV3-2	NA	TRBJ1-1	CASSQDDTGGRTEAFF
TRBV7-3	NA	TRBJ2-2	CASSSGLAGGVGTGELFF
TRBV30	NA	TRBJ1-6	CAWSALLTGANSPLHF
TRBV5-1	NA	TRBJ1-6	CASSLGAVSPLHF
TRBV10-2	few	TRBJ1-3	CASSNRDRFSGNTIYF
TRBV29-1	few	TRBJ1-2	CSAQGDQTYGYTF
TRBV9	NA	TRBJ2-3	CASSVVGGGHTDTQYF
TRBV11-2	NA	TRBJ2-2	CASSTGTPATGELFF
TRBV28	NA	TRBJ1-2	CASLGGGYLYGYTF
TRBV3-1/TRBV3-2	NA	TRBJ1-6	CASSQPGQEGFTLHF
TRBV12-3/TRBV12-4	NA	TRBJ2-1	CASSVRSYNEQFF
TRBV28	few	TRBJ1-1	CASSLSGQGMNTEAFF
TRBV5-5	NA	TRBJ2-7	CASSLGSGMDYEQYF
TRBV18	NA	TRBJ2-5	CASSLDRAQETQYF
TRBV3-1/TRBV3-2	NA	TRBJ2-5	CASSQAAGGWETQYF
TRBV15	NA	TRBJ2-5	CATSRDQGGETQYF
TRBV3-1/TRBV3-2	NA	TRBJ2-7	CASSQAGGESSYEQYF
TRBV6-5	NA	TRBJ2-7	CASKIIAGVSYEQYF
TRBV18	NA	TRBJ2-2	CASSPLVRGLGGELFF
TRBV6-5	NA	TRBJ2-5	CASSPAGETQYF
TRBV19	NA	TRBJ1-1	CASSAGGAFF
TRBV2	NA	TRBJ1-1	CASRPRGMNTEAFF
TRBV14	NA	TRBJ1-6	CASSPRDRESPLHF
TRBV5-1	NA	TRBJ1-5	CASRWTADVGPQHF
TRBV6-6	once	TRBJ2-3	CASRLQGGADTQYF
TRBV5-6	once	TRBJ2-7	CASSLDIYEQYF
TRBV18	NA	TRBJ1-4	CASSPAELPNEKLFF
TRBV4-1	NA	TRBJ2-1	CASSQATGGNEQFF
TRBV5-5	NA	TRBJ2-1	CASSLRLAGVLKEQFF
TRBV12-5	NA	TRBJ1-4	CASGSGVGFNEKLFF
TRBV12-3/TRBV12-4	NA	TRBJ2-7	CASGRQGNEQYF
TRBV5-1	NA	TRBJ1-1	CASSLVAGARIRTEAFF
TRBV6-1	NA	TRBJ2-4	CASSEDRDRGNIQYF
TRBV21-1	once	TRBJ2-7	CASSKLSAGWAYEQYF
TRBV4-1	NA	TRBJ1-4	CASSQGLMNEKLFF
TRBV24-1	NA	TRBJ2-5	CATSAGGRWQETQYF
TRBV6-2/TRBV6-3	medium-sized	TRBJ2-7	CASSYAKDRLAPEQYF